A single sample is the source of the 8 T cell receptor beta chains below, sequenced in a study of T cells in Graves' hyperthyroidism and ophthalmopathy. Amplified TCR beta CDR3 regions derived from RNA transcripts. Carried out on the TCR CDR3, a first-round RT-PCR used the HTBI primer set. A single record per CDR3 protein comes from TCRdb applying MiXCR to the multiplex PCR reads. The sample holds roughly 510,000 distinct CDR3 sequences, 40% to 50% seen once. The sequencing input was peripheral blood or thyroid tissue (not recorded which). The source of these receptors is an adult woman with Graves' disease, either hyperthyroidism or ophthalmopathy (not recorded which).

In this sample, this clonotype turned up a few times. J is TRBJ2-7 and V is TRBV6-2 or TRBV6-3; TRBD2 matches at 7 bases. CDR1 is MNHEY, CDR2 SVGEGT, per germline. This CDR3 region has 15 residues. V lost 6 bases, J lost 5 bases, and 13 bases stayed unmatched. The CDR3 DNA is TGTGCCAGCAGAGGGGTGCGGGAGCCCTACCACGAGCAGTACTTC. It encodes CASRGVREPYHEQYF.

The CDR3 loop reads CASSLAAGLKYF. DNA of the CDR3: TGCGCCAGCAGCTTGGCGGCAGGGCTTAAGTACTTC. The chain combines TRBV5-1 with TRBJ2-7, with D possibly matching TRBD1 (5 bases). Germline CDR1 SGHRS, CDR2 YFSETQ. The CDR3 length is 12 residues. V was shortened by 0 bases and J by 11 bases, with 12 bases between the two germline ends.

This clonotype came up many times. J is TRBJ1-1 and V is TRBV7-8; D is undetermined. V was shortened by 5 bases and J by 5 bases, with 12 bases between the two germline ends. The CDR3 loop spans 13 amino acids. Germline lookup yields CDR1 SGHVS and CDR2 FQNEAQ. The CDR3 DNA reads TGTGCCAGCAGCCGAGGCGGGAAAACTGAAGCTTTCTTT. Residues: CASSRGGKTEAFF.

As regards this clonotype: Germline and junction disagree at one end, which may indicate a read error. The J gene is TRBJ1-2, the V gene TRBV25-1; TRBD1 might be the D (5 bases). This CDR3 has 14 amino acids. Germline V gene lookup returns CDR1 MGHDK and CDR2 SYGVNS. This CDR3 is CASSRDAGDYGYTF. CDR3 bases: TGCGCCAGCAGTCGGGACGCCGGAGACTATGGCTACACCTTC.

This clonotype came up once. This chain links TRBV7-9 with TRBJ1-2; 9 bases are a match to TRBD1. With 2 bases clipped from V and 2 bases from J, the junction kept 15 bases outside the gene matches. CDR1 SEHNR and CDR2 FQNEAQ come from the germline V gene (reference sequence). CDR3 length: 19 amino acids. The CDR3 is CASSLSAGDREGPNYGYTF. CDR3 nucleotides: TGTGCCAGCAGCTTAAGCGCTGGGGACAGGGAGGGACCAAACTATGGCTACACCTTC.

The rearrangement uses TRBV20-1 and TRBJ2-5; 8 nucleotides align to TRBD1. J lost 0 bases, V lost 4 bases, and 7 bases had no gene match. The CDR3 loop spans 15 amino acids. Germline V lookup: CDR1 DFQATT, CDR2 SNEGSKA (reference sequence). CDR3 sequence: CSAIPDRVDQETQYF. CDR3 nucleotide sequence: TGCAGTGCTATCCCGGACAGGGTAGACCAAGAGACCCAGTACTTC.

This clonotype has only a few counts. The rearrangement uses TRBV20-1 and TRBJ2-5; D not resolved. This CDR3 region has 11 residues. Germline lookup yields CDR1 DFQATT and CDR2 SNEGSKA (reference sequence). With 3 bases removed from V and 2 bases from J, the gap between germline ends came to 4 bases. The CDR3 DNA reads TGCAGTGCTAGGGCTCAAGAGACCCAGTACTTC. Encoded protein: CSARAQETQYF.

The gene calls are TRBV9 and TRBJ2-7; no reliable D call. The V gene's germline CDR1 is SGDLS and CDR2 YYNGEE. V was pared by 0 bases and J by 1 base, with 14 bases between. This CDR3 comprises 16 residues. The CDR3 spells CASSVGSRSSSYEQYF. For the CDR3, the DNA is TGTGCCAGCAGCGTAGGGTCCAGGTCCTCTTCCTACGAGCAGTACTTC.